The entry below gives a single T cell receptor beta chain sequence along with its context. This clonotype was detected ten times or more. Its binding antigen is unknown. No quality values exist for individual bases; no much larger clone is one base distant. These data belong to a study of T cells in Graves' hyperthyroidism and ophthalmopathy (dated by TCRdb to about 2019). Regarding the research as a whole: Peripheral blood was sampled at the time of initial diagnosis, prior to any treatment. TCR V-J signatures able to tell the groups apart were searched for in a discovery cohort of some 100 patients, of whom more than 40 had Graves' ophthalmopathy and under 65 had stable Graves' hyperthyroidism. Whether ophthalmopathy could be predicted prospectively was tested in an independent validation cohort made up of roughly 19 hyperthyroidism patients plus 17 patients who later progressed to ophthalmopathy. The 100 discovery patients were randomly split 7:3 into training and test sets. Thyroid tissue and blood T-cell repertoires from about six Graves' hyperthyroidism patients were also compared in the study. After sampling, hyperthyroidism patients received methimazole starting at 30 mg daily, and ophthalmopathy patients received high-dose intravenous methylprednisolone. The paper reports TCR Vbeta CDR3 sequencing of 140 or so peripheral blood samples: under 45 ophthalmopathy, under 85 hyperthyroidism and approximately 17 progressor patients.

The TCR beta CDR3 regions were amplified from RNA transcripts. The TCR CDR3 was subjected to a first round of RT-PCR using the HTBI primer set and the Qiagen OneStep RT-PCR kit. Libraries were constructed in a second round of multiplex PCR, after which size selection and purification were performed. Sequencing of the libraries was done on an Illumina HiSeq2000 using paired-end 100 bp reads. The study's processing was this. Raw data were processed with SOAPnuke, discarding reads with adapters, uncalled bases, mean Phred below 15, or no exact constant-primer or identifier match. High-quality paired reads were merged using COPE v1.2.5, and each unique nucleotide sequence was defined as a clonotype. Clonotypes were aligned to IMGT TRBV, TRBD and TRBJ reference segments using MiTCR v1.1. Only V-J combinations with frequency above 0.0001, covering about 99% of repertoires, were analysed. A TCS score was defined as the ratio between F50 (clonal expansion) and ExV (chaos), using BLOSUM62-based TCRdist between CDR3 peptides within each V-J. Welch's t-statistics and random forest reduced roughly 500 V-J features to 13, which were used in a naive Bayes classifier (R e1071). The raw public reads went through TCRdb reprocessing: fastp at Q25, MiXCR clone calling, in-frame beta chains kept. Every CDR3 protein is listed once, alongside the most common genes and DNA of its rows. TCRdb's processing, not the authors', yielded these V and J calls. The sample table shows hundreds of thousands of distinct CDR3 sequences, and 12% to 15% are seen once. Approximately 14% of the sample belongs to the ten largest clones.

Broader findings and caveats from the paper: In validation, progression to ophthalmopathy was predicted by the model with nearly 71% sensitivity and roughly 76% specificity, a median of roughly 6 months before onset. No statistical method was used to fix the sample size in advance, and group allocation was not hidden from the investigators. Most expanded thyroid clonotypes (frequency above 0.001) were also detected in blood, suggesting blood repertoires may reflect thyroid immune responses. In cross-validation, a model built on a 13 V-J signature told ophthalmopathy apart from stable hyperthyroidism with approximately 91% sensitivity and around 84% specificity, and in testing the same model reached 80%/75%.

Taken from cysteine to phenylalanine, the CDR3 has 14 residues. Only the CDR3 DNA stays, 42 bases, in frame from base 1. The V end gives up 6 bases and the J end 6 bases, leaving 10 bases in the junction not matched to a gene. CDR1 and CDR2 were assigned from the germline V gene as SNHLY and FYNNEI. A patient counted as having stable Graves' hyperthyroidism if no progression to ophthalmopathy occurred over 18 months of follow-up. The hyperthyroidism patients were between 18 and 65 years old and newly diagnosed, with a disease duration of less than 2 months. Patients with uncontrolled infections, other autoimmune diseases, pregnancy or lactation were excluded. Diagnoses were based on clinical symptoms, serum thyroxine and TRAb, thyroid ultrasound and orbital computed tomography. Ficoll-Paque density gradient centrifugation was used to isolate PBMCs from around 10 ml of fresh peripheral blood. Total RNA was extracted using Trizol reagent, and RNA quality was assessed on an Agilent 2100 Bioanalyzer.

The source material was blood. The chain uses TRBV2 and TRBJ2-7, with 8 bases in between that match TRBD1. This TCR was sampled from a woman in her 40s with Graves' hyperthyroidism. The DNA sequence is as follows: TGTGCCAGCAGCCCTGGACAGGGACCCGCCGAGCAGTACTTC. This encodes CASSPGQGPAEQYF.